The 27 T cell receptor beta chains below come from one sample, sequenced in a study of cytomegalovirus exposure and HLA in healthy donors. PCR primers comprised 60 Vbeta and 13 Jbeta primers. The method was immunoSEQ multiplex PCR; TCRdb's version includes in-frame clones alone and lacks a portion of them. The sample carries fewer than 200,000 clones, roughly 80% recorded once. The sequenced sample consisted of PBMCs. These receptors were obtained from a woman in her forties or fifties in good health and CMV-seropositive.

This clone has a single count. The V call is TRBV7-2, the J call TRBJ2-7; TRBD2 is a possible D gene (5 bases). Trimming pared 1 base from V and 1 base from J, leaving 14 bases between. The CDR3 is made up of 16 amino acids. CDR1 is SGHTA, CDR2 FQGNSA, per germline. The CDR3 nucleotides read TGTGCCAGCAGCTTAGTGACGGAGGCGCCTTCCTACGAGCAGTACTTC. Translation gives CASSLVTEAPSYEQYF.

The chain has TRBV5-4 and TRBJ2-2; TRBD2 aligns across 10 bases. Germline V gives CDR1 SGHNT, CDR2 YYREEE (reference sequence). The CDR3 sequence is 15 residues long. Trimming removed 4 bases from V and 7 bases from J; junction bases left unmatched: 7. The CDR3 sequence: CASSVGTSEIGELFF. The CDR3 coding sequence is TGTGCCAGCAGCGTAGGGACTAGCGAGATCGGGGAGCTGTTTTTT.

The gene calls are TRBV19 and TRBJ2-7, with a tentative D call TRBD1 (6 bases). V was cut by 7 bases and J by 4 bases, with 14 bases left in between. CDR1 LNHDA and CDR2 SQIVND come from the germline V gene (reference sequence). This CDR3 has 13 residues. The CDR3 DNA sequence: TGTGCCAGTAACAAGGACAGTGATTACGAGCAGTACTTC. This translates into CASNKDSDYEQYF.

The V gene is TRBV4-1, the J gene TRBJ1-5; TRBD1 agrees at 7 bases. The CDR3 extends over 15 amino acids. V shed 2 bases, J shed 4 bases, and the junction held 5 bases outside the gene matches. From germline, CDR1 is MGHRA and CDR2 YSYEKL. CDR3 in DNA: TGCGCCAGCAGCCAACCTACAGGGGATAATCAGCCCCAGCATTTT. Encoded protein: CASSQPTGDNQPQHF.

The rearrangement uses TRBV7-2 and TRBJ2-1; TRBD2 aligns across 14 bases. The germline gives CDR1 SGHTA, CDR2 FQGNSA. This CDR3 spans 14 amino acids. The V gene end was trimmed by 5 bases and the J gene end by 9 bases; junction bases not matched to a gene: 3. The CDR3 reads CASSRGLAGGEQFF. The CDR3 DNA sequence: TGTGCCAGCAGCCGCGGACTAGCGGGAGGTGAGCAGTTCTTC.

V usage is TRBV7-9 and J usage is TRBJ1-1, with D unresolved. Germline-derived CDR1 and CDR2 are SEHNR and FQNEAQ (reference sequence). The CDR3 spans 11 residues. V shed 3 bases and J shed 3 bases, with 2 bases lying between them. Written as DNA, the CDR3 is TGTGCCAGCAGCTTCGACACTGAAGCTTTCTTT. This translates into CASSFDTEAFF.

The chain joins TRBV18 to TRBJ2-3, with 7 bases aligning to TRBD2. In germline, CDR1 is KGHSH, CDR2 LQKENI. The CDR3 is made up of 14 amino acids. The V gene end was trimmed by 6 bases and the J gene end by 4 bases; junction bases not matched to a gene: 7. CDR3 bases: TGTGCCAGCTCCGTAGGGGCGGGAGCAGATACGCAGTATTTT. It is translated as CASSVGAGADTQYF.

The chain uses TRBV7-2 and TRBJ2-4; D might be TRBD1 (6 bases). CDR1 SGHTA and CDR2 FQGNSA come from the germline V gene. V lost 5 bases and J lost 2, with 10 bases in between. The length of the CDR3 is 14 residues. The CDR3 reads CASSPGVSKNIQYF. CDR3 coding DNA: TGTGCCAGCAGCCCAGGGGTCTCCAAAAACATTCAGTACTTC.

V usage is TRBV23-1 and J usage is TRBJ2-7; 7 bases line up with TRBD2. TRBV23-1 is an ORF, and what it does is uncertain. The CDR3 is 13 residues long. The CDR3 DNA sequence: TGCGCAGAGTACGGGGGGAAAGGGGTGGAGCAGTACTTC. Translated, it gives CAEYGGKGVEQYF.

This chain connects TRBV9 to TRBJ1-2, with D unclear. Per germline, CDR1 SGDLS and CDR2 YYNGEE. The CDR3 extends over 14 amino acids. Trimming cost V 4 bases and J 4 bases, with 14 bases left between them. The CDR3, as DNA: TGTGCCAGCAGCTATCGGGATGACTCCTATGGCTACACCTTC. Its protein is CASSYRDDSYGYTF. Filled out from reference TRBV9 and TRBJ1-2, the complete variable domain reads DSGVTQTPKHLITATGQRVTLRCSPRSGDLSVYWYQQSLDQGLQFLIQYYNGEERAKGNILERFSAQQFPDLHSELNLSSLELGDSALYFCASSYRDDSYGYTFGSGTRLTVV.

CDR3 nucleotide sequence: TGTGCCAGCAGCTTCCCTGGGACAGGGACGACCAAGACCGGGGAGCTGTTTTTT. Encoded protein: CASSFPGTGTTKTGELFF. The chain recombines TRBV7-2 with TRBJ2-2; 9 bases fit TRBD1. The CDR3 loop spans 18 amino acids. V lost 3 bases to trimming and J lost 5 bases; unmatched junction nucleotides: 13. Germline CDR1 and CDR2: SGHTA and FQGNSA.

The chain carries TRBV18 and TRBJ2-5; maybe TRBD2 (7 bases). V lost 1 base and J lost 5, with 8 bases in between. Germline V gene lookup returns CDR1 KGHSH and CDR2 LQKENI. This CDR3 spans 13 amino acids. This CDR3 is CASSPRGGETQYF. The CDR3 bases are TGTGCCAGCTCACCACGCGGGGGCGAGACCCAGTACTTC.

The J gene is TRBJ1-1, the V gene TRBV30; no clear D. The germline V and J ends were trimmed by 0 bases and 11 bases, with 16 bases remaining between them. Germline CDR1 GTSNPN, CDR2 SVGIG (reference sequence). This CDR3 comprises 13 residues. CDR3 nucleotides: TGTGCCTGGAGTGTAAATCAATACGGGGAGGCTTTCTTT. Its translation is CAWSVNQYGEAFF.

This chain links TRBV5-4 with TRBJ1-1; 7 bases match TRBD1. CDR3 length: 12 residues. V dropped 4 bases and J dropped 8; count of bases not matched to a gene: 5. Germline values: CDR1 SGHNT, CDR2 YYREEE (reference sequence). The CDR3 nucleotides read TGTGCCAGCAGCCAAAACAGGGGAGAAGCTTTCTTT. It is translated as CASSQNRGEAFF.

This rearrangement joins TRBV4-3 to TRBJ2-2, with D perhaps matching TRBD2 (6 bases). V lost 5 bases, J lost 5 bases, and 15 bases lay in between. CDR1 and CDR2 (germline): LGHNA, YSLEER. This CDR3 is 15 amino acids long. CDR3 nucleotides: TGCGCCAGCAGCTACCGCATGGGGGGAACCGGGGAGCTGTTTTTT. Translated: CASSYRMGGTGELFF.

The rearrangement joins TRBV28 to TRBJ2-7; 11 bases line up with TRBD1. Looked up from germline, CDR1 is MDHEN and CDR2 is SYDVKM. V was pared by 9 bases and J by 3 bases, with 7 bases of the junction left unmatched. The CDR3 contains 14 residues. The CDR3 DNA follows: TGTGCCAGTATACCGGGGACAGGGGGCTACGAGCAGTACTTC. Protein: CASIPGTGGYEQYF. Complete variable domain (other parts from reference TRBV28 and TRBJ2-7): DVKVTQSSRYLVKRTGEKVFLECVQDMDHENMFWYRQDPGLGLRLIYFSYDVKMKEKGDIPEGYSVSREKKERFSLILESASTNQTSMYLCASIPGTGGYEQYFGPGTRLTVT.

This rearrangement joins TRBV7-2 to TRBJ2-7; the match to TRBD1 covers 8 bases. V shed 3 bases, J shed 1 base, and the junction held 11 bases outside the gene matches. Germline V CDR1 and CDR2: SGHTA, FQGNSA. The CDR3 contains 17 residues. CDR3 bases: TGTGCCAGCAGCTTGAAAGCCCCGGGACAGGTTTCCTACGAGCAGTACTTC. Translation gives CASSLKAPGQVSYEQYF.

Concerning this clone itself: One end of the junction does not line up with germline, which may come from a read error. This chain uses TRBV7-9 with TRBJ1-4; D is uncertain. CDR1 is SEHNR and CDR2 is FQNEAQ in the germline V gene (reference sequence). The CDR3 spans 14 residues. Here the CDR3 DNA reads TGTGCCAGCGGCTTAGTCGGGTCTAATGAAAAACTGTTTTTT. It codes for CASGLVGSNEKLFF.

The rearrangement joins TRBV18 to TRBJ1-2; possible D gene TRBD1, 5 bases. Germline CDR1 KGHSH, CDR2 LQKENI. Trimming removed 2 bases from V and 12 bases from J, with 16 bases in between. The CDR3 extends over 13 amino acids. The CDR3 DNA is TGTGCCAGCTCACCAAGTGGCAGGGTCGGAGACACCTTC. Protein: CASSPSGRVGDTF.

This clone has only one observation. V and J are TRBV18 and TRBJ1-2; 7 bases match TRBD1. CDR1 is KGHSH, CDR2 LQKENI, per germline. There are 15 residues in the CDR3. The V and J ends lost 3 bases and 0 bases, in that order; junction bases with no gene match: 4. Here the CDR3 reads CASSPQGEANYGYTF. The CDR3 DNA is TGTGCCAGCTCACCCCAGGGGGAAGCTAACTATGGCTACACCTTC.

V and J are TRBV19 and TRBJ2-3, with 7 bases matching TRBD1. Per the germline V gene, CDR1 is LNHDA and CDR2 is SQIVND (reference sequence). The CDR3 has 16 residues. After removal of 6 bases from V and 0 bases from J, the junction contained 9 bases not matched to a gene. The CDR3, as DNA: TGTGCCAGTAGCCCCGTACAGGGGCGGAGCACAGATACGCAGTATTTT. Protein product: CASSPVQGRSTDTQYF. Complete variable domain (other parts from reference TRBV19 and TRBJ2-3): DGGITQSPKYLFRKEGQNVTLSCEQNLNHDAMYWYRQDPGQGLRLIYYSQIVNDFQKGDIAEGYSVSREKKESFPLTVTSAQKNPTAFYLCASSPVQGRSTDTQYFGPGTRLTVL.

This chain links TRBV7-9 with TRBJ1-2; 8 bases are a match to TRBD1. Trimming at V came to 3 bases and at J to 0 bases, leaving 3 bases not matched to a gene. The CDR3 has 15 amino acids. CDR1 is SEHNR, CDR2 FQNEAQ, per germline (reference sequence). DNA for the CDR3: TGTGCCAGCAGCTTCGGGACAGGCCCTAACTATGGCTACACCTTC. Translated: CASSFGTGPNYGYTF.

In its sample, this clone was seen once. This sample includes further DNA sequences coding for the same CDR3. The rearrangement joins TRBV5-1 to TRBJ2-7; 10 nucleotides agree with TRBD2. J was trimmed by 1 base and V by 4 bases; bases with no gene match: 2. Germline V CDR1 and CDR2: SGHRS, YFSETQ. The CDR3 is 14 residues long. The CDR3 loop reads CASSETSGSYEQYF. CDR3 DNA: TGCGCCAGCAGCGAGACTAGCGGGTCCTACGAGCAGTACTTC. Full variable domain (rest looked up from reference TRBV5-1 and TRBJ2-7): KAGVTQTPRYLIKTRGQQVTLSCSPISGHRSVSWYQQTPGQGLQFLFEYFSETQRNKGNFPGRFSGRQFSNSRSEMNVSTLELGDSALYLCASSETSGSYEQYFGPGTRLTVT.

The chain recombines TRBV5-5 with TRBJ2-3; 8 nucleotides agree with TRBD2. Per germline, CDR1 SGHKS and CDR2 YYEKEE (reference sequence). The CDR3 is 15 residues long. The V segment lost 0 bases and the J segment 5 bases; nucleotides outside the gene matches: 5. The CDR3 loop reads CASSLGGLGGDTQYF. The CDR3 DNA sequence: TGTGCCAGCAGCTTGGGGGGACTAGGGGGAGATACGCAGTATTTT.

V and J are TRBV2 and TRBJ2-5; the match to TRBD2 covers 10 bases. The CDR3 runs to 15 residues. The V gene end was trimmed by 7 bases and the J gene end by 5 bases; junction bases not matched to a gene: 10. Per the germline V gene, CDR1 is SNHLY and CDR2 is FYNNEI. CDR3 residues: CASTLGLAVKETQYF. DNA for the CDR3: TGTGCCAGCACCCTTGGACTAGCGGTGAAGGAGACCCAGTACTTC.

The rearrangement uses TRBV10-3 and TRBJ2-1; 9 bases are shared with TRBD1. Germline CDR1 is ENHRY and CDR2 is SYGVKD. The length of the CDR3 is 16 residues. V trimming: 4 bases; J trimming: 1 base; junction bases outside the gene matches: 5. DNA of the CDR3: TGTGCCATCAGTGGCCGGGACAGGGTATCCTACAATGAGCAGTTCTTC. Amino acid sequence: CAISGRDRVSYNEQFF.

This rearrangement joins TRBV4-2 to TRBJ2-7, with 8 bases that match TRBD1. The CDR3 has 16 residues. Germline V gene lookup returns CDR1 LGHNA and CDR2 YNFKEQ. Trimming took 3 bases from V and 1 from J; bases not matched to a gene: 8. CDR3 loop: CASSQSGTGKSYEQYF. The CDR3 DNA reads TGTGCCAGCAGCCAGTCTGGGACAGGTAAATCCTACGAGCAGTACTTC.